A selection of T cell receptor beta chains follows, all from one sample in a study of blood T cell repertoires in COVID-19. Repertoires were generated with immunoSEQ multiplex PCR, while TCRdb's copy carries only in-frame clones and drops some. The profile covers about 210,000 clones, with approximately 90% appearing a single time and around 23% taken by the ten largest. Sequencing was performed on PBMCs or T cells enriched from blood (not recorded which). These receptor sequences come from a woman aged 40-49 years in a cohort exposed to, infected with or recovered from COVID-19 (not recorded which). CDR3s include the opening cysteine and the closing phenylalanine or tryptophan. The order of the fields is CDR3 protein, CDR3 DNA, V gene, J gene, D gene, clone size. D genes are given only for firm matches. A row's size may be missing; if present it is once, few, many or a size class.

CASSPDRGNQPQHF,TGTGCCAGCAGCCCGGACAGGGGTAATCAGCCCCAGCATTTT,TRBV7-8,TRBJ1-5,TRBD1,few
CASRADREGTEAFF,TGTGCCAGTAGGGCGGACAGGGAGGGCACTGAAGCTTTCTTT,TRBV19,TRBJ1-1,TRBD1,NA
CASSPQTGGYTF,TGTGCCAGCAGTCCCCAGACGGGTGGCTACACCTTC,TRBV27,TRBJ1-2,NA,NA
CASSYSIRSNEKLFF,TGTGCCAGCAGTTACTCGATCCGGTCGAATGAAAAACTGTTTTTT,TRBV6-5,TRBJ1-4,NA,NA
CASSLLAGGPEQYF,TGTGCCAGCAGCTTACTAGCGGGAGGGCCCGAGCAGTACTTC,TRBV7-2,TRBJ2-7,TRBD2,NA
CASSEGQGVWHTEAFF,TGTGCCAGCAGTGAGGGACAGGGGGTCTGGCACACTGAAGCTTTCTTT,TRBV6-1,TRBJ1-1,TRBD1,NA
CASTLKYRYQETQYF,TGCGCCAGCACCCTAAAGTACCGTTATCAAGAGACCCAGTACTTC,TRBV5-1,TRBJ2-5,NA,NA
CASSRQGQGYTF,TGTGCCAGCTCCAGACAGGGACAGGGATACACCTTC,TRBV5-5,TRBJ1-2,TRBD1,NA
CASSPTGGRTEAFF,TGTGCCAGCAGCCCGACAGGGGGCCGGACTGAAGCTTTCTTT,TRBV7-2,TRBJ1-1,TRBD1,NA
CASSLYWNTEAFF,TGTGCCAGCAGCTTGTACTGGAACACTGAAGCTTTCTTT,TRBV5-5,TRBJ1-1,NA,NA
CASSYGSTEAFF,TGTGCCAGCAGTTACGGGAGCACTGAAGCTTTCTTT,TRBV6-5,TRBJ1-1,NA,few
CASSAGQGALTSGETQYF,TGTGCCAGCAGTGCGGGACAGGGGGCGCTTACCAGCGGTGAGACCCAGTACTTC,TRBV6-1,TRBJ2-5,TRBD1,once
CASSSHRGTAYGYTF,TGTGCCAGCAGCTCCCACAGGGGGACAGCATATGGCTACACCTTC,TRBV7-8,TRBJ1-2,TRBD1,NA
CAISRTEGIDYEQYF,TGTGCCATCAGTCGTACGGAGGGAATTGACTACGAGCAGTACTTC,TRBV10-3,TRBJ2-7,NA,once
CASSLWGQGGTEAFF,TGTGCCAGCAGTTTATGGGGACAGGGGGGCACTGAAGCTTTCTTT,TRBV28,TRBJ1-1,TRBD1,NA
CASSHRTTYGYTF,TGTGCCAGCAGCCACCGTACGACTTATGGCTACACCTTC,TRBV4-2,TRBJ1-2,NA,once
CAIKPAGGPPDGEQFF,TGTGCCATCAAACCGGCGGGAGGACCCCCGGATGGTGAGCAGTTCTTC,TRBV10-3,TRBJ2-1,TRBD2,NA
CASRHPPPMQGLSGNTIYF,TGTGCAAGTCGCCACCCGCCCCCCATGCAGGGTCTCTCTGGAAACACCATATATTTT,TRBV12-2,TRBJ1-3,NA,NA
CASGKKVQGRRELFF,TGTGCCAGCGGGAAGAAAGTACAGGGCAGAAGGGAGCTGTTTTTT,TRBV19,TRBJ2-2,NA,NA
CASSLGWATSGATREQFF,TGTGCCAGCAGCTTGGGATGGGCGACTAGCGGTGCTACAAGGGAGCAGTTCTTC,TRBV5-4,TRBJ2-1,TRBD2,NA
CASSLDRSSYEQYF,TGTGCCAGCAGCTTAGACCGCAGCTCCTACGAGCAGTACTTC,TRBV11-2,TRBJ2-7,NA,NA
CASSATGLNQPQHF,TGTGCCAGCAGCGCGACAGGGTTGAATCAGCCCCAGCATTTT,TRBV11-2,TRBJ1-5,TRBD1,few
CASSWAYFTTDTQYF,TGTGCCAGTAGTTGGGCCTACTTTACGACAGATACGCAGTATTTT,TRBV19,TRBJ2-3,NA,NA
CASSHRLDRGGYNEQFF,TGCGCCAGCAGTCACCGCCTCGACAGGGGGGGTTACAATGAGCAGTTCTTC,TRBV23-1,TRBJ2-1,TRBD1,NA
CASGLSQNTEAFF,TGTGCTAGTGGTTTGAGCCAGAACACTGAAGCTTTCTTT,TRBV12-5,TRBJ1-1,NA,NA
CASSPPGDEQYF,TGTGCCAGCAGCCCTCCCGGGGACGAGCAGTACTTC,TRBV11-2,TRBJ2-7,NA,NA
CASSLNGLNQPQHF,TGTGCCAGCAGTCTCAACGGTCTCAATCAGCCCCAGCATTTT,TRBV27,TRBJ1-5,NA,NA
CASRSRNNEQFF,TGTGCCAGCAGGTCTAGAAACAATGAGCAGTTCTTC,TRBV7-9,TRBJ2-1,NA,few
CASSQGRTSGITDTQYF,TGTGCCAGCAGCCAAGGGCGGACTAGCGGGATCACAGATACGCAGTATTTT,TRBV3-1/TRBV3-2,TRBJ2-3,TRBD2,NA
CASSQRDSSSGANVLTF,TGCGCCAGCAGCCAGCGGGACTCGAGCTCTGGGGCCAACGTCCTGACTTTC,TRBV4-1,TRBJ2-6,NA,NA
CASSQYSGGAPEQYF,TGTGCCAGCAGCCAGTATAGCGGGGGGGCGCCCGAGCAGTACTTC,TRBV7-6,TRBJ2-7,TRBD2,NA
CASSLVGTGGFYYEQYF,TGTGCCAGCAGCTTAGTGGGGACAGGGGGCTTCTACTACGAGCAGTACTTC,TRBV11-2,TRBJ2-7,TRBD1,NA
CASSLTSGSTDTQYF,TGTGCCAGCAGCCTGACTAGCGGTAGCACAGATACGCAGTATTTT,TRBV6-5,TRBJ2-3,TRBD2,few
CASSYRLAGGETQYF,TGTGCCAGCAGCTACCGACTAGCGGGAGGGGAGACCCAGTACTTC,TRBV11-2,TRBJ2-5,TRBD2,NA
CSVEDVDFGSEYGYTF,TGCAGCGTTGAAGATGTGGACTTCGGGTCGGAGTATGGCTACACCTTC,TRBV29-1,TRBJ1-2,NA,NA
CASSYSPVGNEKLFF,TGTGCCAGCAGTTACTCGCCAGTCGGGAATGAAAAACTGTTTTTT,TRBV6-2/TRBV6-3,TRBJ1-4,NA,NA
CASSQSGHRPREQYF,TGTGCCAGCAGCCAATCGGGACACCGTCCTCGTGAGCAGTACTTC,TRBV3-1/TRBV3-2,TRBJ2-7,NA,NA
CASSIGDRTGFAFF,TGTGCCAGCAGCATAGGGGACAGAACAGGTTTCGCTTTCTTT,TRBV28,TRBJ1-1,TRBD1,NA
CASSPKKNRENEKLFF,TGCGCCAGCAGCCCCAAAAAGAACCGGGAGAATGAAAAACTGTTTTTT,TRBV4-1,TRBJ1-4,NA,once
CASSIRLTGGYSYEQYF,TGTGCCAGTAGTATACGATTGACAGGGGGTTACTCCTACGAGCAGTACTTC,TRBV19,TRBJ2-7,TRBD1,few
CASSLSGHFNTEAFF,TGCGCCAGCAGCTTGTCAGGACACTTTAACACTGAAGCTTTCTTT,TRBV5-1,TRBJ1-1,NA,NA
CASSEARGFVALGLHF,TGTGCCAGCAGTGAAGCGCGCGGGTTTGTGGCTCTAGGCCTCCACTTT,TRBV6-1,TRBJ1-6,NA,NA
CSASQETQYF,TGCAGTGCATCACAAGAGACCCAGTACTTC,TRBV20-1,TRBJ2-5,NA,NA
CASREIQGSYGYTF,TGTGCCAGTAGAGAAATCCAGGGGAGTTATGGCTACACCTTC,TRBV19,TRBJ1-2,NA,once
CASSFQGAEAFF,TGTGCCAGCAGCTTCCAGGGGGCTGAAGCTTTCTTT,TRBV5-6,TRBJ1-1,TRBD1,NA
CASSESLAGDNEQFF,TGTGCCAGCAGTGAATCTCTAGCGGGAGACAATGAGCAGTTCTTC,TRBV6-1,TRBJ2-1,TRBD2,NA
CASSRGQIPNQPQHF,TGTGCCAGCAGTCGGGGACAGATTCCCAATCAGCCCCAGCATTTT,TRBV6-5,TRBJ1-5,TRBD1,NA
CASNPITTGRGTEAFF,TGTGCCAGCAACCCGATCACGACAGGGCGAGGAACTGAAGCTTTCTTT,TRBV27,TRBJ1-1,TRBD1,NA
CASSIDGTVYGYTF,TGTGCCAGTAGTATAGATGGGACTGTATATGGCTACACCTTC,TRBV19,TRBJ1-2,NA,NA
CASSLSLGSNEQFF,TGTGCCAGCAGCTTATCTCTCGGGTCGAATGAGCAGTTCTTC,TRBV7-2,TRBJ2-1,NA,NA